A few counts support the clone carrying this TCR beta chain. The antigen remains unidentified. The data are from a study of beta chain features in type 1 diabetes. For the study at large: The study found patients and healthy donors alike in age, gender and cell yields. The examined sorted cells totaled about 98 million across samples. Overall study findings and caveats: Significant though moderate, a shortening of TCRB CDR3s appeared in all four CD4+ subsets of Type 1 diabetes patients.

CDR3 length: 12 amino acids. Germline assignment: CDR1 SQVTM and CDR2 ANQGSEA. V lost 5 bases and J lost 4; bases outside the gene matches: 2. Every bit of the isolated RNA underwent reverse transcription, so sequencing read expressed TCRB transcripts. Around 3.8 million reads per sample were averaged for naive, central memory and regulatory samples. The table came from immunoSEQ multiplex PCR; TCRdb's copy has only in-frame clones and leaves some out. This table holds approximately 730,000 clones, around 15% found once. Material: naive CD4+ T cells from blood. The chain combines TRBV29-1 with TRBJ1-1; 9 nucleotides align to TRBD1. The TCR originated in a man younger than 35 with type 1 diabetes. The CDR3 spells CSVSDRGTEAFF. The CDR3 region has the DNA TGCAGCGTTTCGGACAGGGGCACTGAAGCTTTCTTT.